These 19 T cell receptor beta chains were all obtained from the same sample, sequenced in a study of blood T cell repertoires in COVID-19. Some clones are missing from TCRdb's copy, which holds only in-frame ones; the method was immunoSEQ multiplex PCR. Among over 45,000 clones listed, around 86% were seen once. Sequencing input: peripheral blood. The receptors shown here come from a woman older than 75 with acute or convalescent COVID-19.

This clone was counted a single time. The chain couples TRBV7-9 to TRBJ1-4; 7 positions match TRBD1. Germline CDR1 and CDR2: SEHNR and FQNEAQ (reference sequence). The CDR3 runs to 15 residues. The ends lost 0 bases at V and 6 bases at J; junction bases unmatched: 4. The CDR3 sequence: CASSLAHQGDEKLFF. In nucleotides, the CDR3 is TGTGCCAGCAGCTTAGCGCACCAGGGGGATGAAAAACTGTTTTTT.

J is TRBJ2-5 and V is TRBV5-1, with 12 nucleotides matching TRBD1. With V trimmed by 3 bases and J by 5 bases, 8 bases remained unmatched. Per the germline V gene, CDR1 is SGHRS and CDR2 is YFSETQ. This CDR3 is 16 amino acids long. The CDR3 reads CASSSETGTGGETQYF. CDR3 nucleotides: TGCGCCAGCAGCTCCGAAACCGGGACAGGGGGCGAGACCCAGTACTTC.

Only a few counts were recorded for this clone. The DNA for the CDR3 is TGTGCCAGCACCCCACCGGTGCGGGGACAGGATGAAAAACTGTTTTTT. Amino acids: CASTPPVRGQDEKLFF. The V gene is TRBV11-3, the J gene TRBJ1-4, with TRBD1 matching 8 bases. The trim removed 7 bases at V and 6 bases at J, leaving 13 bases unmatched. CDR3 size: 16 residues. Germline assignment: CDR1 SGHNT and CDR2 YENEEA.

CDR3 region: CASSERWDRRPISGANVLTF. For the CDR3, the DNA is TGTGCCAGCAGTGAAAGGTGGGACAGGCGGCCCATCTCTGGGGCCAACGTCCTGACTTTC. The J gene is TRBJ2-6, the V gene TRBV2; 8 bases agree with TRBD1. The CDR3 has 20 amino acids. The J segment lost 0 bases and the V segment lost 2 bases, leaving 12 bases of the junction unmatched. Germline V gives CDR1 SNHLY, CDR2 FYNNEI.

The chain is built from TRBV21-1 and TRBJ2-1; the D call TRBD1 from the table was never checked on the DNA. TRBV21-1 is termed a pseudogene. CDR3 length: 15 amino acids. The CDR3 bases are TGTGCCACCAATAGGACAGGGGCGCAACCCAATGAGCAGTTCTTC. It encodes CATNRTGAQPNEQFF.

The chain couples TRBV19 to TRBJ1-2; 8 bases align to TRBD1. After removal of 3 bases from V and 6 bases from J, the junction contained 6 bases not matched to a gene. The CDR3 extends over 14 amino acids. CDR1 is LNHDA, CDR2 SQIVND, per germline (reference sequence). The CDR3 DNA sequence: TGTGCCAGTAGTATCCGGGACAGGACTAATGGCTACACCTTC. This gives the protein CASSIRDRTNGYTF.

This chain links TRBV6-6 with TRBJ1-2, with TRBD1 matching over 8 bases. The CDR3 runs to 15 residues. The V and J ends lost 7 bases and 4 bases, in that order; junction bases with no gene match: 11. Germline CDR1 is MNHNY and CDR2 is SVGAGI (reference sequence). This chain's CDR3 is CASTQVDRAAYGYTF. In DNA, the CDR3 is TGTGCCAGCACCCAGGTGGACAGGGCGGCCTATGGCTACACCTTC.

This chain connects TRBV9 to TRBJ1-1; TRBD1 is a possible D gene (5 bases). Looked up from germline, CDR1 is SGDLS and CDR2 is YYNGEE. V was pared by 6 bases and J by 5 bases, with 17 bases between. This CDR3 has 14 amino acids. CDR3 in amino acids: CASTPAEGPTEAFF. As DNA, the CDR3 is TGTGCCAGCACCCCGGCGGAGGGGCCGACTGAAGCTTTCTTT.

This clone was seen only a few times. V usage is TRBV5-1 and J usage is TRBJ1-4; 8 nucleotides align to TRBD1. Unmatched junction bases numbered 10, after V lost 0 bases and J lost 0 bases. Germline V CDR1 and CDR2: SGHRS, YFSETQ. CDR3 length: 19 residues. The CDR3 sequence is CASSLGGRDRFATNEKLFF. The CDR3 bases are TGCGCCAGCAGCTTGGGGGGCCGGGACAGGTTTGCAACTAATGAAAAACTGTTTTTT.

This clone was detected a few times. The CDR3 region is CASSPGNTGELFF. DNA for the CDR3: TGTGCCAGCAGCCCAGGGAACACCGGGGAGCTGTTTTTT. The rearrangement joins TRBV11-3 to TRBJ2-2; D unclear. The ends were cut back, 5 bases at V and 1 base at J, with 5 bases in the middle. Germline V gene sequence: CDR1 SGHNT, CDR2 YENEEA. This CDR3 is built from 13 residues.

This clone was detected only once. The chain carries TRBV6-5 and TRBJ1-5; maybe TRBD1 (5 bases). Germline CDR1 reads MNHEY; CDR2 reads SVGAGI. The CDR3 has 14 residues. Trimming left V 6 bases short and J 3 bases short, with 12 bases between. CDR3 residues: CASSPTDVNQPQHF. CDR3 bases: TGTGCCAGCAGCCCGACAGATGTCAATCAGCCCCAGCATTTT.

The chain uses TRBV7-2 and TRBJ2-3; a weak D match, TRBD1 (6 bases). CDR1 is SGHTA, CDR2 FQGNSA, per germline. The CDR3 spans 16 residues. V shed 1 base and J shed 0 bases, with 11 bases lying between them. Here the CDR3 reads CASSLEGVTSTDTQYF. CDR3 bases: TGTGCCAGCAGCTTAGAGGGGGTCACGAGCACAGATACGCAGTATTTT.

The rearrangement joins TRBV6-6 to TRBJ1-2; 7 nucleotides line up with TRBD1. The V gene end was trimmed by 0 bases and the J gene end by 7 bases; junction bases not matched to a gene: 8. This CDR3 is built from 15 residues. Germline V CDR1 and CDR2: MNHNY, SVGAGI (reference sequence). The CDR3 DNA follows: TGTGCCAGCAGTTACTCAGAACAGGGGCGGGGTGGCTACACCTTC. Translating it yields CASSYSEQGRGGYTF.

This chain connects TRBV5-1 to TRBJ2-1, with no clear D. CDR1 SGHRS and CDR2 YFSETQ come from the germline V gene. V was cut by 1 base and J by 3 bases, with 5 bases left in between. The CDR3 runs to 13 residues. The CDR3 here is CASSLPVYNEQFF. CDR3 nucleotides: TGCGCCAGCAGCTTGCCAGTCTACAATGAGCAGTTCTTC.

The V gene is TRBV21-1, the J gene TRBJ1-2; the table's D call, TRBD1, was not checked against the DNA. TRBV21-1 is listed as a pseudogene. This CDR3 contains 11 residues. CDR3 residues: CASSDRGAYTF. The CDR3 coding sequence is TGTGCCAGCAGCGACAGGGGGGCCTACACCTTC.

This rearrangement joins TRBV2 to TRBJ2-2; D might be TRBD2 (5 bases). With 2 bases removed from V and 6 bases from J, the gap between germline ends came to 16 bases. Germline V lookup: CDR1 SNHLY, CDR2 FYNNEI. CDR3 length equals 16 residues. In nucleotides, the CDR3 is TGTGCCAGCAGTGAAAATGGCCTAGCATCGGCCGGGGAGCTGTTTTTT. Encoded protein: CASSENGLASAGELFF.

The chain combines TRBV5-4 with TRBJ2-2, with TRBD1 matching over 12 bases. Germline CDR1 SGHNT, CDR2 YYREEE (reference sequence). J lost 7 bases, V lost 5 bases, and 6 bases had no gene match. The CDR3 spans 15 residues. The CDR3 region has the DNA TGTGCCAGCAGTCCGGGACAGGGGGCCGGCGGGGAGCTGTTTTTT. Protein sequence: CASSPGQGAGGELFF.

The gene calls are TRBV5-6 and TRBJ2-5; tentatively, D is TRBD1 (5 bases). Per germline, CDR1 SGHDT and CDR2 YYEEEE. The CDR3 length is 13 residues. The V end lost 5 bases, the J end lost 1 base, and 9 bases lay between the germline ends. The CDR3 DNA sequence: TGTGCCAGCAGATGGGGCCTCCAAGAGACCCAGTACTTC. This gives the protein CASRWGLQETQYF.

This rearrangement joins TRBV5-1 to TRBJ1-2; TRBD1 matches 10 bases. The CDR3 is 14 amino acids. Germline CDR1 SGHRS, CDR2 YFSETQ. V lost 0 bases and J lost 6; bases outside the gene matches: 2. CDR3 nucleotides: TGCGCCAGCAGCTTGGCCGGGACAGGGGATGGCTACACCTTC. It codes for CASSLAGTGDGYTF.